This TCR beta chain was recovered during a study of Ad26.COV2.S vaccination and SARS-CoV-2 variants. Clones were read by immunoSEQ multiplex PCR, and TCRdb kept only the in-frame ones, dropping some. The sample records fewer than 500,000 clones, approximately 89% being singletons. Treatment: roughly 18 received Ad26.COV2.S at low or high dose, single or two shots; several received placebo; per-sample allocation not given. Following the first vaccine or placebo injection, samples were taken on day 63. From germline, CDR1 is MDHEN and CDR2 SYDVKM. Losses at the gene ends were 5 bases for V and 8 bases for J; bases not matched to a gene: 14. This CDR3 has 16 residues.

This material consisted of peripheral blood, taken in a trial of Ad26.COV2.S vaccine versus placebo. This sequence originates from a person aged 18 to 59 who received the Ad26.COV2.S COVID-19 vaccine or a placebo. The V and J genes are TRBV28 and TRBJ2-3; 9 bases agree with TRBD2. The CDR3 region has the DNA TGTGCCAGCAGTCCGACTAGCGGAACACCTGGGGGTACGCAGTATTTT. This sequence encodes CASSPTSGTPGGTQYF.